The 10 T cell receptor beta chains below were found in one sample sequenced in a study of blood T cell repertoires in COVID-19. Profiled with immunoSEQ multiplex PCR; TCRdb holds only in-frame clones, not every one. The sample yields about 73,000 clones, about 74% seen once. Sequencing used peripheral blood. The receptors were sampled from a man between 65 and 80 years old with COVID-19, enrolled during active disease.

The rearrangement joins TRBV5-1 to TRBJ1-1; 9 nucleotides line up with TRBD1. Germline values: CDR1 SGHRS, CDR2 YFSETQ. With V trimmed by 0 bases and J by 4 bases, 1 base remained unmatched. This CDR3 has 14 amino acids. Here the CDR3 reads CASSLGDRATEAFF. As DNA, the CDR3 is TGCGCCAGCAGCTTGGGGGACAGGGCCACTGAAGCTTTCTTT.

The chain carries TRBV4-2 and TRBJ2-7; TRBD1 agrees at 8 bases. Germline-derived CDR1 and CDR2 are LGHNA and YNFKEQ. V lost 5 bases and J lost 4; bases outside the gene matches: 7. This CDR3 has 14 residues. The CDR3 coding sequence is TGTGCCAGCAGCTCCTGGACAGGGCAGTACGAGCAGTACTTC. As protein: CASSSWTGQYEQYF.

The chain carries TRBV5-4 and TRBJ2-2, with TRBD2 as a possible D gene (6 bases). Per germline, CDR1 SGHNT and CDR2 YYREEE (reference sequence). V lost 7 bases and J lost 1, with 8 bases in between. The CDR3 runs to 13 residues. This chain's CDR3 is CASWRENTGELFF. In DNA, the CDR3 is TGTGCCAGCTGGCGGGAGAACACCGGGGAGCTGTTTTTT.

This sequence joins TRBV30 and TRBJ1-4; 7 bases agree with TRBD1. Germline V CDR1 and CDR2: GTSNPN, SVGIG (reference sequence). Trimming cost V 0 bases and J 7 bases; bases outside gene matches: 8. The CDR3 consists of 15 residues. The CDR3 coding sequence is TGTGCCTGGAGTGTTGACAGGGTGATACCTGAAAAACTGTTTTTT. Its protein product is CAWSVDRVIPEKLFF.

This clone showed up just a few times. V and J are TRBV23-1 and TRBJ1-5; 8 positions agree with TRBD1. TRBV23-1 is assigned to the ORF class and has an uncertain function. This CDR3 spans 16 amino acids. With 5 bases clipped from V and 3 bases from J, the junction kept 9 bases outside the gene matches. In nucleotides, the CDR3 is TGCGCCAGCAGTATATTGGACAGGGACAACAATCAGCCCCAGCATTTT. Translating it yields CASSILDRDNNQPQHF.

CDR3 in DNA: TGTGCCAGCAGCCCCCAACTAGTTTCCTACGAGCAGTACTTC. Translated, it gives CASSPQLVSYEQYF. V is TRBV3-1 (or the pseudogene TRBV3-2) and J is TRBJ2-7, with D perhaps TRBD2 (5 bases). The ends were cut back, 4 bases at V and 1 base at J, with 11 bases in the middle. Germline V lookup: CDR1 LGHDT, CDR2 YNNKEL (reference sequence). The CDR3 is 14 amino acids.

The genes are TRBV4-3 and TRBJ1-5; a weak D match, TRBD1 (6 bases). The germline CDR1 and CDR2 sequences are LGHNA and YSLEER. This CDR3 is 15 amino acids long. V was clipped by 4 bases and J by 3 bases, with 13 bases between them. CDR3 amino acids: CASSLGAGDNQPQHF. CDR3 bases: TGCGCCAGCAGCCTCGGCGCAGGGGACAATCAGCCCCAGCATTTT.

The chain uses TRBV28 and TRBJ2-1; 8 positions agree with TRBD2. Trimming removed 9 bases from V and 0 bases from J; junction bases left unmatched: 13. The CDR3 spans 17 residues. The germline CDR1 and CDR2 sequences are MDHEN and SYDVKM. CDR3 region: CASTSGSFSLSYNEQFF. In DNA form, the CDR3 reads TGTGCCAGTACTAGCGGATCCTTTAGCCTCTCCTACAATGAGCAGTTCTTC. Full variable domain (outside the CDR3, taken from reference TRBV28 and TRBJ2-1): DVKVTQSSRYLVKRTGEKVFLECVQDMDHENMFWYRQDPGLGLRLIYFSYDVKMKEKGDIPEGYSVSREKKERFSLILESASTNQTSMYLCASTSGSFSLSYNEQFFGPGTRLTVL.

This clone was observed a handful of times. The V and J genes are TRBV5-1 and TRBJ2-7, with a weak D call TRBD2 (6 bases). V was pared by 0 bases and J by 2 bases, with 9 bases between. The CDR3 sequence is 14 residues long. Germline CDR1 and CDR2: SGHRS and YFSETQ. The CDR3 spells CASSLGLVTYEQYF. In DNA form, the CDR3 reads TGCGCCAGCAGCTTGGGACTAGTAACCTACGAGCAGTACTTC.

The chain couples TRBV7-2 to TRBJ2-1; no reliable D call. Germline CDR1 and CDR2: SGHTA and FQGNSA. CDR3 length: 16 residues. The V end lost 4 bases, the J end lost 7 bases, and 20 bases lay between the germline ends. CDR3 sequence (DNA): TGTGCCAGCAGCTCCACCCAGATAGGAGTTAGAAATGAGCAGTTCTTC. Translated, it gives CASSSTQIGVRNEQFF.